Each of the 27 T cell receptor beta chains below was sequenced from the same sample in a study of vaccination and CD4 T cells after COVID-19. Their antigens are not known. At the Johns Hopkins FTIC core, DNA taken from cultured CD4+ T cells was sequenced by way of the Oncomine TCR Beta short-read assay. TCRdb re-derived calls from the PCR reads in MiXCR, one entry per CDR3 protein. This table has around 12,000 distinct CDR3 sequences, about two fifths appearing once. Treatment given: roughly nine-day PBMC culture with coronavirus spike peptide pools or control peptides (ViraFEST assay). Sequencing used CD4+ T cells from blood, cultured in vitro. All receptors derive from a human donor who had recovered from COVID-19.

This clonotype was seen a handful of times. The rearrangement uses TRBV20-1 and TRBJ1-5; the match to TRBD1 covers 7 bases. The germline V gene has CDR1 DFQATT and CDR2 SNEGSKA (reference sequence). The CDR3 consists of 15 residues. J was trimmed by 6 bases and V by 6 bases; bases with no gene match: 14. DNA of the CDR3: TGCAGTGCGTCTCGGGACCCAGGGGGGACTCAGCCCCAGCATTTT. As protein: CSASRDPGGTQPQHF.

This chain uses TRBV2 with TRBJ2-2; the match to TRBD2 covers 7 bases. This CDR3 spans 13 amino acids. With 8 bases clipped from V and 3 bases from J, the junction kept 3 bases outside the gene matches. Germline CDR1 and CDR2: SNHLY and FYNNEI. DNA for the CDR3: TGTGCCAGCGAGCGGGGCGACACCGGGGAGCTGTTTTTT. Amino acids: CASERGDTGELFF.

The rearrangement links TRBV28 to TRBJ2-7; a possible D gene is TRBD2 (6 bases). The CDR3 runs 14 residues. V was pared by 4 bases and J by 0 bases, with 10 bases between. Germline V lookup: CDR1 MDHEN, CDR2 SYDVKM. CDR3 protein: CASSSPSASYEQYF. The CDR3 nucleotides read TGTGCCAGCAGTTCCCCTAGCGCCTCCTACGAGCAGTACTTC.

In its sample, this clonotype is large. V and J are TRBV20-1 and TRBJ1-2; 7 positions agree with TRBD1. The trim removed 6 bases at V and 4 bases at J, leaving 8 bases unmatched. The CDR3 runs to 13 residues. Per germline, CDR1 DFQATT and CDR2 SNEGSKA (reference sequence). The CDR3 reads CSAKTGTAYGYTF. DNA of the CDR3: TGCAGTGCAAAAACCGGGACAGCCTATGGCTACACCTTC.

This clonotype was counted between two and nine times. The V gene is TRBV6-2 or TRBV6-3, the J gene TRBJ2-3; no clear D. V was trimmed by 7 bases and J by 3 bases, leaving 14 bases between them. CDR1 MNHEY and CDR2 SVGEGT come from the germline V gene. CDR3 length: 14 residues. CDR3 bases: TGTGCCAGCACCACCCGCGGCTCTACAGATACGCAGTATTTT. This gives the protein CASTTRGSTDTQYF.

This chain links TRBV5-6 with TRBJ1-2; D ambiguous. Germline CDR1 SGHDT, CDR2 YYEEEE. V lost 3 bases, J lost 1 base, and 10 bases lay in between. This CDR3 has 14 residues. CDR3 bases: TGTGCCAGCAGCTGGCAGAGAAATAACTATGGCTACACCTTC. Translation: CASSWQRNNYGYTF.

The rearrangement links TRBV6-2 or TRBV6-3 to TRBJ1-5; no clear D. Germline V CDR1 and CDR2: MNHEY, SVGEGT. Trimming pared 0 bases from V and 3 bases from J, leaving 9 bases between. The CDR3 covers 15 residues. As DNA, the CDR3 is TGTGCCAGCAGTTACTCGGGCAGGAACAATCAGCCCCAGCATTTT. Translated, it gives CASSYSGRNNQPQHF.

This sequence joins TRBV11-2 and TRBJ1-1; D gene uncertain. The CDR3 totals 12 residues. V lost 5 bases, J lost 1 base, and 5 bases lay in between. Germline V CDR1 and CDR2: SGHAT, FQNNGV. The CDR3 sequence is CASSLQNTEAFF. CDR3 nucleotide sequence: TGTGCCAGCAGCCTACAGAACACTGAAGCTTTCTTT.

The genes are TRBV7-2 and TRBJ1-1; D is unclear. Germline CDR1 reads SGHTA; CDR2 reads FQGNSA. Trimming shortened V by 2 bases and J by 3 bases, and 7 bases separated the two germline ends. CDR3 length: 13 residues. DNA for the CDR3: TGTGCCAGCAGCTTACAGGTGGACACTGAAGCTTTCTTT. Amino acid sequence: CASSLQVDTEAFF. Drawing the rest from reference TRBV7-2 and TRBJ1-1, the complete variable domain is GAGVSQSPSNKVTEKGKDVELRCDPISGHTALYWYRQSLGQGLEFLIYFQGNSAPDKSGLPSDRFSAERTGGSVSTLTIQRTQQEDSAVYLCASSLQVDTEAFFGQGTRLTVV.

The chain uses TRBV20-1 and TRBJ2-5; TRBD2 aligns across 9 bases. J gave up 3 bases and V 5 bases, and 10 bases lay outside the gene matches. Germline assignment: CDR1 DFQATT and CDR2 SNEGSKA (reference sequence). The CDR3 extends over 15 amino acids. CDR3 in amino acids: CSARKGSGREETQYF. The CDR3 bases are TGCAGTGCTCGAAAAGGTAGCGGGAGAGAAGAGACCCAGTACTTC.

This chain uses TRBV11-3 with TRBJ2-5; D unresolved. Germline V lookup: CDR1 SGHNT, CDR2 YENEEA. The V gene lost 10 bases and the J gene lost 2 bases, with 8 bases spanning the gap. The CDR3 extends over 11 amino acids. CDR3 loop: CATQEQETQYF. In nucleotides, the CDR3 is TGTGCCACACAAGAACAAGAGACCCAGTACTTC. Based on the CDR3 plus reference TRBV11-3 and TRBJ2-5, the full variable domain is EAGVVQSPRYKIIEKKQPVAFWCNPISGHNTLYWYLQNLGQGPELLIRYENEEAVDDSQLPKDRFSAERLKGVDSTLKIQPAELGDSAVYLCATQEQETQYFGPGTRLLVL.

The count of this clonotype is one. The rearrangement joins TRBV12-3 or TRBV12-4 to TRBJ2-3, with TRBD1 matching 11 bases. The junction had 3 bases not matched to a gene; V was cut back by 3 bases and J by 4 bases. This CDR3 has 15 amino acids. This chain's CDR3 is CASSLGQGDADTQYF. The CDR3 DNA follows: TGTGCCAGCAGTTTGGGACAGGGGGATGCAGATACGCAGTATTTT.

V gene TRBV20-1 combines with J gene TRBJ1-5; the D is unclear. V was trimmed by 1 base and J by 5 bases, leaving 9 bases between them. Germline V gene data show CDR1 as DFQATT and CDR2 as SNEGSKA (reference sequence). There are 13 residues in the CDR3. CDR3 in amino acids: CSARVEGDQPQHF. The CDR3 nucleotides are TGCAGTGCTAGAGTGGAGGGCGATCAGCCCCAGCATTTT.

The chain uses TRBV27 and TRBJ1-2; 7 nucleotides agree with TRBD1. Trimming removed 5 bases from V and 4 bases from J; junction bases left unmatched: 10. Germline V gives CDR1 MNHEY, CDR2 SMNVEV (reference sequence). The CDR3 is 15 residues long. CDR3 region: CASSRNGQGGYGYTF. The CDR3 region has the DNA TGTGCCAGCAGTCGTAATGGCCAGGGGGGCTATGGCTACACCTTC.

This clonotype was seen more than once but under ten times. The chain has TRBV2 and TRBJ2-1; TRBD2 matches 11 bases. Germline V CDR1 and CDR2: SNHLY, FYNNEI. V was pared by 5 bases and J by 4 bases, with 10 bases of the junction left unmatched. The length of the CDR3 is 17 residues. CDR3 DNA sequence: TGTGCCAGCAGTCCCACATTAGGACTAGCGGGTTACAATGAGCAGTTCTTC. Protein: CASSPTLGLAGYNEQFF.

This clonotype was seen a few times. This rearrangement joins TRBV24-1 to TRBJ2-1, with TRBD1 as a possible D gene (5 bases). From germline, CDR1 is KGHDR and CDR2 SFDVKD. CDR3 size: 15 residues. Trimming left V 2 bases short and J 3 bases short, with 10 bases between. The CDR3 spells CATSDWTYLYNEQFF. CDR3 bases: TGTGCCACCAGTGATTGGACATATCTCTACAATGAGCAGTTCTTC.

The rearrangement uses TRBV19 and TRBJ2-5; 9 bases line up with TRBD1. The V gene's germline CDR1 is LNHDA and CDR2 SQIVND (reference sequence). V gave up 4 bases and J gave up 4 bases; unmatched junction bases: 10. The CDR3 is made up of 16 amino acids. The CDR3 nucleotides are TGTGCCAGTAGTACGCCTCCGGGACAGGGTGGAGAGACCCAGTACTTC. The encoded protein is CASSTPPGQGGETQYF.

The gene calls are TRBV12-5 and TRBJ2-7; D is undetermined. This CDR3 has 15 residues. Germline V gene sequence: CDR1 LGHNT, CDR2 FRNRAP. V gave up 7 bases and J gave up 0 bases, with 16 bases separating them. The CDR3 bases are TGTGCTAGTGCTTCCTTCGGCGAGAGCTCCTACGAGCAGTACTTC. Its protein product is CASASFGESSYEQYF.

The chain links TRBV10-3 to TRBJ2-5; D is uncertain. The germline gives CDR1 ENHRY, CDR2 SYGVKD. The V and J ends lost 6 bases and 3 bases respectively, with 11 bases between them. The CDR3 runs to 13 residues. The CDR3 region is CAISKDTEETQYF. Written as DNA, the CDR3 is TGTGCCATCAGCAAAGACACCGAAGAGACCCAGTACTTC.

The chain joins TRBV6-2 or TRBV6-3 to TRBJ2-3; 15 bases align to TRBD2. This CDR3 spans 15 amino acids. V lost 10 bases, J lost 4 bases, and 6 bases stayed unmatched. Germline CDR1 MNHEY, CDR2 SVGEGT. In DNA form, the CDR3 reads TGTGCCACTCGGACTAGCGGGAGGGTAGCAGATACGCAGTATTTT. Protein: CATRTSGRVADTQYF.

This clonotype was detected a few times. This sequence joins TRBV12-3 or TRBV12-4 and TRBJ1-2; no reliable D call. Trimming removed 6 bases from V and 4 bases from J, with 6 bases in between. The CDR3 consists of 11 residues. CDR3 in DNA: TGTGCCAGCAGCCAAGGCTATGGCTACACCTTC. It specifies CASSQGYGYTF.

This CDR3 is CASSFFRATYNEQFF. CDR3 in DNA: TGCGCCAGCAGCTTTTTCCGGGCCACCTACAATGAGCAGTTCTTC. The J gene is TRBJ2-1, the V gene TRBV5-1; D call uncertain. CDR1 is SGHRS, CDR2 YFSETQ, per germline. V lost 2 bases to trimming and J lost 2 bases, with 11 bases between them. The CDR3 has 15 amino acids.

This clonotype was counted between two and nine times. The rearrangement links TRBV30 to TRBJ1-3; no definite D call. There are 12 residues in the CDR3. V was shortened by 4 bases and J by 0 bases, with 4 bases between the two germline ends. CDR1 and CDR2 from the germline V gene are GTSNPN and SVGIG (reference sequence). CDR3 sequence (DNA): TGTGCCTGGAAGGGCTCTGGAAACACCATATATTTT. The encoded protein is CAWKGSGNTIYF.

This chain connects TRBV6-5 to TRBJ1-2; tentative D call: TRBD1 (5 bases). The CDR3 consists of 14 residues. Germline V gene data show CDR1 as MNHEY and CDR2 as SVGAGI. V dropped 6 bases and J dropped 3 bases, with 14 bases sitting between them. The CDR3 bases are TGTGCCAGCAGCTACAGACAGAAAGACTATGGCTACACCTTC. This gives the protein CASSYRQKDYGYTF.

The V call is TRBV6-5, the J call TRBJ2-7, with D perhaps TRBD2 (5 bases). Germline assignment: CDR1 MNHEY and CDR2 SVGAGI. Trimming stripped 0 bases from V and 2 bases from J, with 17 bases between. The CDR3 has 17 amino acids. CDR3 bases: TGTGCCAGCAGTTACTCGCGGGCGAGGGCCTCAACCTACGAGCAGTACTTC. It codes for CASSYSRARASTYEQYF.

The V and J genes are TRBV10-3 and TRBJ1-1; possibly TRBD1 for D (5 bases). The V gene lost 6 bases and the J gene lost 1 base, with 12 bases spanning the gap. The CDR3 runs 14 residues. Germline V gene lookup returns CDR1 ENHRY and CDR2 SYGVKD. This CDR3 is CAIRATASNTEAFF. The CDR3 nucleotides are TGTGCCATCAGGGCGACAGCCTCGAACACTGAAGCTTTCTTT.

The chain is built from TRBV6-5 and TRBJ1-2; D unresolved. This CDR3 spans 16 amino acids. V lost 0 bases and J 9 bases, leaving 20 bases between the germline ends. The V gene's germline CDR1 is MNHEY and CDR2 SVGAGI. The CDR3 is CASSYSGADSANSYTF. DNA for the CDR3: TGTGCCAGCAGTTACTCGGGCGCCGATAGTGCAAATAGCTACACCTTC.